The clone carrying this TCR beta chain occurred once. Its antigen is currently unknown. The data are from a study of cytomegalovirus exposure and HLA in healthy donors. The germline V gene encodes CDR1 LNHDA and CDR2 SQIVND (reference sequence). The CDR3 is 14 residues long. V trimming: 4 bases; J trimming: 4 bases; junction bases outside the gene matches: 6. Primers: 60 Vbeta forward and 13 Jbeta reverse. Profiling relied on immunoSEQ multiplex PCR, and the TCRdb table lists in-frame clones only, not all of them. This table holds approximately 61,000 clones, approximately 58% found once. Overall study results and limits: Donor immune exposure was known only as CMV serostatus. Per a later analysis, HLA-associated TCR beta chains showed more clonal expansion than other, equally common TCR beta chains.

The receptor comes from a woman in her forties or fifties in good health and CMV-seronegative. The chain links TRBV19 to TRBJ1-2; 7 bases are a match to TRBD1. Sequenced: PBMCs. CDR3 amino acids: CASSRGGQFYGYTF. DNA for the CDR3: TGTGCCAGTAGTAGAGGGGGACAGTTCTATGGCTACACCTTC.